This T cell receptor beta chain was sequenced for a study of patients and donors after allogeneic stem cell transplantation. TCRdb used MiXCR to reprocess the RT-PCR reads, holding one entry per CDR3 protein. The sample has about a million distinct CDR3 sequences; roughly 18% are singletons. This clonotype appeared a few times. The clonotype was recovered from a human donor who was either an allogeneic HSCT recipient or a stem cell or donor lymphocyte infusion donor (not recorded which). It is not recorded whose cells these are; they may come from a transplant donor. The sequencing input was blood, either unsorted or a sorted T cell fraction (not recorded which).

CDR3 DNA: TGCGCCAGCAGCCAGGGACAGGGTGACTACACCTTC. It encodes CASSQGQGDYTF. This sequence joins TRBV4-1 and TRBJ1-2; 9 bases align to TRBD1. Germline lookup yields CDR1 MGHRA and CDR2 YSYEKL. V shed 3 bases and J 10 bases; nucleotides not matched to a gene: 3. There are 12 residues in the CDR3.